The 32 T cell receptor beta chains reported below all come from one sample, sequenced in a study of blood T cell repertoires in COVID-19. The repertoire was sequenced with immunoSEQ multiplex PCR; TCRdb's copy has only in-frame clones and lacks some. The data hold approximately 110,000 clones, with approximately 85% observed a single time. Sequencing input: peripheral blood. These TCRs come from a human donor in a cohort sampled during active COVID-19.

This sequence joins TRBV6-5 and TRBJ2-4, with TRBD1 identical over 8 bases. The CDR3 length is 15 residues. Germline V lookup: CDR1 MNHEY, CDR2 SVGAGI. The V gene end was trimmed by 6 bases and the J gene end by 9 bases; junction bases not matched to a gene: 13. The DNA for the CDR3 is TGTGCCAGCAGCCCGGGACAGGCGTTCGCACGCATTCAGTACTTC. It encodes CASSPGQAFARIQYF.

V gene TRBV15 combines with J gene TRBJ2-3, with a tentative D call TRBD1 (6 bases). Trimming left V 1 base short and J 5 bases short, with 16 bases between. This CDR3 has 16 amino acids. Germline assignment: CDR1 LNHNV and CDR2 YYDKDF (reference sequence). CDR3 residues: CATSRGTQGAEDTQYF. CDR3 coding DNA: TGTGCCACCAGCAGAGGCACACAGGGTGCGGAAGATACGCAGTATTTT.

This chain connects TRBV4-2 to TRBJ2-2; TRBD1 is a possible D gene (5 bases). Trimming took off 5 bases at V and 5 bases at J, with 9 bases between the two ends. This CDR3 is built from 13 residues. From germline, CDR1 is LGHNA and CDR2 YNFKEQ. CDR3 nucleotide sequence: TGTGCCAGCAGCACCCAGGGAACCGGGGAGCTGTTTTTT. Translated: CASSTQGTGELFF.

V and J are TRBV5-1 and TRBJ2-3; D is undetermined. V was cut by 1 base and J by 6 bases, with 15 bases left in between. This CDR3 has 15 amino acids. Germline values: CDR1 SGHRS, CDR2 YFSETQ. The CDR3 sequence is CASSLIPGPLDTQYF. CDR3 in DNA: TGCGCCAGCAGCTTGATTCCGGGTCCACTTGATACGCAGTATTTT.

This rearrangement joins TRBV7-2 to TRBJ1-1; D is possibly TRBD1 (5 bases). The CDR3 totals 14 residues. CDR1 is SGHTA and CDR2 is FQGNSA in the germline V gene. V was cut by 6 bases and J by 4 bases, with 15 bases left in between. Here the CDR3 DNA reads TGTGCCAGCAGATACAGGAGCCCACCCACTGAAGCTTTCTTT. This codes for CASRYRSPPTEAFF.

This clone turned up a few times. The J gene is TRBJ1-1, the V gene TRBV7-3, with D perhaps matching TRBD1 (6 bases). This CDR3 comprises 13 residues. The V gene lost 3 bases and the J gene lost 5 bases, with 10 bases spanning the gap. From germline, CDR1 is SGHTA and CDR2 FQGTGA. The CDR3 DNA is TGTGCCAGCAGCTTCAACAGGGAAACTGAAGCTTTCTTT. Its translation: CASSFNRETEAFF.

The chain combines TRBV4-3 with TRBJ1-6; D call uncertain. The CDR3 is 18 residues long. Germline CDR1 reads LGHNA; CDR2 reads YSLEER. Trimming removed 0 bases from V and 7 bases from J, with 19 bases in between. The CDR3 coding sequence is TGCGCCAGCAGCCAAGATGGCCGTGGCACAGTCTACAATTCACCCCTCCACTTT. As protein: CASSQDGRGTVYNSPLHF.

The J gene is TRBJ2-5, the V gene TRBV24-1, with 9 positions matching TRBD1. V dropped 3 bases and J dropped 5; count of bases not matched to a gene: 6. The CDR3 totals 15 residues. The germline gives CDR1 KGHDR, CDR2 SFDVKD. CDR3 coding DNA: TGTGCCACCAGTGATACTCGGGGACAGGGCGAGACCCAGTACTTC. This sequence encodes CATSDTRGQGETQYF.

V is TRBV20-1 and J is TRBJ2-1; no clear D. The CDR3 runs 13 residues. Germline V gene data show CDR1 as DFQATT and CDR2 as SNEGSKA (reference sequence). V lost 3 bases, J lost 4 bases, and 10 bases lay in between. CDR3 residues: CSASGQKYNEQFF. The CDR3 DNA follows: TGCAGTGCTAGTGGGCAAAAATACAATGAGCAGTTCTTC.

This clone was seen only a few times. V is TRBV19 and J is TRBJ2-7; 7 nucleotides agree with TRBD1. The germline CDR1 and CDR2 sequences are LNHDA and SQIVND (reference sequence). The CDR3 contains 15 residues. The trim removed 3 bases at V and 2 bases at J, leaving 7 bases unmatched. CDR3 sequence reads: CASSIRAGGTYEQYF. DNA of the CDR3: TGTGCCAGTAGTATTCGGGCAGGGGGAACCTACGAGCAGTACTTC. The full variable domain, with the rest looked up from reference TRBV19 and TRBJ2-7, is DGGITQSPKYLFRKEGQNVTLSCEQNLNHDAMYWYRQDPGQGLRLIYYSQIVNDFQKGDIAEGYSVSREKKESFPLTVTSAQKNPTAFYLCASSIRAGGTYEQYFGPGTRLTVT.

The J gene is TRBJ2-2, the V gene TRBV5-4; 7 positions agree with TRBD2. V lost 2 bases and J lost 5; bases outside the gene matches: 12. Germline V gene sequence: CDR1 SGHNT, CDR2 YYREEE (reference sequence). This CDR3 comprises 17 residues. The CDR3 bases are TGTGCCAGCAGCTTAGGTCCTAGCGCCGGGGGGACCGGGGAGCTGTTTTTT. It yields the protein CASSLGPSAGGTGELFF.

The genes are TRBV7-9 and TRBJ2-7; D is possibly TRBD2 (5 bases). This CDR3 has 13 amino acids. Deletions cut 1 base from V and 7 bases from J, with 11 bases between. Germline V lookup: CDR1 SEHNR, CDR2 FQNEAQ (reference sequence). In nucleotides, the CDR3 is TGTGCCAGCAGCTTAGATTACGGGATGGAGCAGTACTTC. This sequence encodes CASSLDYGMEQYF. The full variable domain, in which reference TRBV7-9 and TRBJ2-7 provide the parts outside the CDR3, is DTGVSQNPRHKITKRGQNVTFRCDPISEHNRLYWYRQTLGQGPEFLTYFQNEAQLEKSRLLSDRFSAERPKGSFSTLEIQRTEQGDSAMYLCASSLDYGMEQYFGPGTRLTVT.

This clone has a handful of counts. The V gene is TRBV28, the J gene TRBJ1-2; 8 bases agree with TRBD1. The CDR3 loop spans 14 amino acids. CDR1 MDHEN and CDR2 SYDVKM come from the germline V gene. The junction had 6 bases not matched to a gene; V was cut back by 6 bases and J by 3 bases. The CDR3 region has the DNA TGTGCCAGCAGCCGGACAGGGTCCCACTATGGCTACACCTTC. Translation: CASSRTGSHYGYTF.

The V gene is TRBV27, the J gene TRBJ2-2; D is unresolved. The CDR3 extends over 14 amino acids. CDR1 MNHEY and CDR2 SMNVEV come from the germline V gene (reference sequence). Between the trimmed V and J ends, which lost 8 bases and 0 bases, there was a span of 10 bases. In DNA, the CDR3 is TGTGCCAGCCTCAGGAAGCCGAACACCGGGGAGCTGTTTTTT. Translated: CASLRKPNTGELFF.

V and J are TRBV4-3 and TRBJ2-1; the match to TRBD2 covers 10 bases. This CDR3 comprises 13 residues. CDR1 is LGHNA, CDR2 YSLEER, per germline. J was trimmed by 15 bases and V by 0 bases; bases with no gene match: 5. The CDR3 DNA sequence: TGCGCCAGCAGCCAAGAAGCGGGGGGGCGTCGGTTCTTC. As protein: CASSQEAGGRRFF.

The chain has TRBV27 and TRBJ1-4, with 8 bases fitting TRBD1. The CDR3 sequence is 17 residues long. The junction had 8 bases not matched to a gene; V was cut back by 5 bases and J by 0 bases. Germline CDR1 MNHEY, CDR2 SMNVEV (reference sequence). The CDR3 here is CASSLYRGSATNEKLFF. CDR3 nucleotide sequence: TGTGCCAGCAGTCTTTACAGGGGGTCTGCAACTAATGAAAAACTGTTTTTT.

The sample holds many counts of this clone. V and J are TRBV5-1 and TRBJ2-1, with D possibly matching TRBD2 (5 bases). The CDR3 extends over 17 amino acids. Deletions cut 0 bases from V and 5 bases from J, with 18 bases between. CDR1 is SGHRS and CDR2 is YFSETQ in the germline V gene. In DNA, the CDR3 is TGCGCCAGCAGCTTGGGTCTTAGACCTACCGGGGACAATGAGCAGTTCTTC. Encoded protein: CASSLGLRPTGDNEQFF.

The V call is TRBV28, the J call TRBJ2-7; the match to TRBD1 covers 9 bases. V was clipped by 5 bases and J by 0 bases; unmatched bases: 5. In germline, CDR1 is MDHEN, CDR2 SYDVKM. The CDR3 is 15 amino acids. The CDR3 reads CASSSGQGFSYEQYF. As DNA, the CDR3 is TGTGCCAGCAGTAGCGGACAGGGGTTCTCCTACGAGCAGTACTTC.

V gene TRBV19 combines with J gene TRBJ1-4, with 8 bases that match TRBD1. In germline, CDR1 is LNHDA, CDR2 SQIVND (reference sequence). Germline trimming cut 7 bases from V and 6 bases from J; bases unmatched to any gene: 10. CDR3 length: 15 residues. CDR3 sequence reads: CASIANGQGYEKLFF. CDR3 sequence (DNA): TGTGCCAGTATCGCTAACGGACAGGGCTATGAAAAACTGTTTTTT. Variable domain in full (rest from reference TRBV19 and TRBJ1-4): DGGITQSPKYLFRKEGQNVTLSCEQNLNHDAMYWYRQDPGQGLRLIYYSQIVNDFQKGDIAEGYSVSREKKESFPLTVTSAQKNPTAFYLCASIANGQGYEKLFFGSGTQLSVL.

In its sample, this clone was seen once. The CDR3 DNA is TGCAGCGCGATCCCGGGACAGGGATCCTACGAGCAGTACTTC. Translating gives CSAIPGQGSYEQYF. The gene calls are TRBV29-1 and TRBJ2-7, with 9 nucleotides matching TRBD1. CDR3 length: 14 amino acids. V lost 7 bases and J lost 1; bases outside the gene matches: 8. Germline loops: CDR1 SQVTM, CDR2 ANQGSEA.

This clone was observed a handful of times. The rearrangement links TRBV7-2 to TRBJ2-7; 8 bases fit TRBD2. The ends lost 2 bases at V and 2 bases at J; junction bases unmatched: 5. CDR1 SGHTA and CDR2 FQGNSA come from the germline V gene. The CDR3 is made up of 15 amino acids. CDR3 loop: CASSLFAGGTYEQYF. CDR3 in DNA: TGTGCCAGCAGCTTATTCGCGGGAGGAACCTACGAGCAGTACTTC.

The gene calls are TRBV6-6 and TRBJ1-3; TRBD1 matches 7 bases. Trimming took 6 bases from V and 2 from J; bases not matched to a gene: 10. Germline lookup yields CDR1 MNHNY and CDR2 SVGAGI (reference sequence). CDR3 length: 16 amino acids. Here the CDR3 DNA reads TGTGCCAGCAGCCAATACCCAGACAGGGCTGGAAACACCATATATTTT. It yields the protein CASSQYPDRAGNTIYF.

The chain joins TRBV18 to TRBJ2-3; TRBD2 aligns across 8 bases. The V segment lost 5 bases and the J segment 2 bases; nucleotides outside the gene matches: 9. Germline CDR1 reads KGHSH; CDR2 reads LQKENI. CDR3 length equals 16 residues. DNA of the CDR3: TGTGCCAGCTCATCTTCCGGGGGGGCCCCCACAGATACGCAGTATTTT. Translation gives CASSSSGGAPTDTQYF. Full variable domain (remainder filled in from reference TRBV18 and TRBJ2-3): NAGVMQNPRHLVRRRGQEARLRCSPMKGHSHVYWYRQLPEEGLKFMVYLQKENIIDESGMPKERFSAEFPKEGPSILRIQQVVRGDSAAYFCASSSSGGAPTDTQYFGPGTRLTVL.

The chain links TRBV5-1 to TRBJ2-3; 7 bases align to TRBD2. V trimming: 4 bases; J trimming: 6 bases; junction bases outside the gene matches: 8. Per the germline V gene, CDR1 is SGHRS and CDR2 is YFSETQ. The length of the CDR3 is 14 residues. CDR3 DNA: TGCGCCAGCAGCACCTCGGGGGGAGGGGATACGCAGTATTTT. Translating gives CASSTSGGGDTQYF.

The chain combines TRBV11-2 with TRBJ2-3, with 9 bases that match TRBD2. Germline CDR1 reads SGHAT; CDR2 reads FQNNGV. V lost 2 bases to trimming and J lost 4 bases; unmatched junction nucleotides: 10. CDR3 length equals 17 residues. Here the CDR3 reads CASSLSRGGAFADTQYF. The CDR3 nucleotides read TGTGCCAGCAGCTTAAGCCGCGGGGGGGCCTTCGCAGATACGCAGTATTTT.

In its sample, this clone was seen a few times. V and J are TRBV19 and TRBJ2-3; the match to TRBD2 covers 8 bases. The CDR3 has 19 amino acids. CDR1 is LNHDA, CDR2 SQIVND, per germline (reference sequence). Losses at the gene ends were 3 bases for V and 0 bases for J; bases not matched to a gene: 14. The CDR3 sequence is CASSIGTGSGEASTDTQYF. The CDR3, as DNA: TGTGCCAGTAGTATTGGGACTGGTAGCGGGGAGGCTAGCACAGATACGCAGTATTTT. Full variable domain (missing parts from reference TRBV19 and TRBJ2-3): DGGITQSPKYLFRKEGQNVTLSCEQNLNHDAMYWYRQDPGQGLRLIYYSQIVNDFQKGDIAEGYSVSREKKESFPLTVTSAQKNPTAFYLCASSIGTGSGEASTDTQYFGPGTRLTVL.

The genes are TRBV18 and TRBJ1-1, with TRBD1 as a possible D gene (6 bases). Germline values: CDR1 KGHSH, CDR2 LQKENI. V lost 3 bases and J lost 2, with 10 bases in between. This CDR3 comprises 14 residues. CDR3 residues: CASSPGQINTEAFF. In nucleotides, the CDR3 is TGTGCCAGCTCACCCGGACAGATTAACACTGAAGCTTTCTTT.

The V call is TRBV9, the J call TRBJ2-2; perhaps TRBD1 as D (8 bases). Trimming cost V 1 base and J 3 bases, with 13 bases left between them. This CDR3 spans 16 amino acids. Germline V gives CDR1 SGDLS, CDR2 YYNGEE. The CDR3 here is CASSVTGGGDTGELFF. The CDR3 DNA reads TGTGCCAGCAGCGTAACAGGGGGAGGGGACACCGGGGAGCTGTTTTTT.

The V and J genes are TRBV2 and TRBJ2-1; the D gene is possibly TRBD2 (5 bases). Germline V gives CDR1 SNHLY, CDR2 FYNNEI. The CDR3 extends over 13 amino acids. Deletions cut 3 bases from V and 5 bases from J, with 8 bases between. In DNA, the CDR3 is TGTGCCAGCAGTGAGAGGGAAAACAATGAGCAGTTCTTC. This sequence encodes CASSERENNEQFF.

This sequence joins TRBV21-1 and TRBJ2-7; the D call in the table, TRBD2, was not verified against the DNA. TRBV21-1 is assigned pseudogene status. This CDR3 is 15 amino acids long. CDR3 residues: CASSKALAGAYEQYF. In nucleotides, the CDR3 is TGTGCCAGCAGCAAAGCACTAGCGGGGGCCTACGAGCAGTACTTC.

This clone was seen just once. This rearrangement joins TRBV28 to TRBJ1-3, with TRBD1 matching 9 bases. This CDR3 is built from 17 residues. V shed 2 bases and J 2 bases; nucleotides not matched to a gene: 7. Germline loops: CDR1 MDHEN, CDR2 SYDVKM. CDR3 coding DNA: TGTGCCAGCAGTTTAGGAAGTCGGACAGGGGCTGGAAACACCATATATTTT. Translating it yields CASSLGSRTGAGNTIYF.

The gene calls are TRBV6-2 or TRBV6-3 and TRBJ2-5; D is unresolved. Germline V gene data show CDR1 as MNHEY and CDR2 as SVGEGT. V lost 6 bases, J lost 4 bases, and 12 bases lay in between. This CDR3 spans 13 amino acids. The CDR3 reads CASSQLVLETQYF. The CDR3 DNA sequence: TGTGCCAGCAGCCAATTGGTACTAGAGACCCAGTACTTC.